Following are 32 T cell receptor beta chains from one sample sequenced in a study of cytomegalovirus exposure and HLA in healthy donors. The PCR ran on 60 Vbeta and 13 Jbeta primers. Repertoires were generated with immunoSEQ multiplex PCR, while TCRdb's copy carries only in-frame clones and drops some. The sample lists over 150,000 clones, roughly 72% seen once, with approximately 2.1% in the top ten. Sequencing was performed on PBMCs. The receptors come from a man under 40 in good health and CMV-seronegative.

In regard to this clone: No DNA is shown, since the ends of the CDR3 on it are uncertain; the CDR3 is the one TCRdb lists. The CDR3 region is CASSVGPGHPSSGANVLTF. The V call is TRBV5-4, the J call TRBJ2-6; TRBD1 is the table's D call, not checked against the DNA. The CDR3 adds up to 19 amino acids, both ends counted. CDR1 and CDR2 (germline): SGHNT, YYREEE (reference sequence).

The chain joins TRBV28 to TRBJ2-4; 8 nucleotides line up with TRBD1. V gave up 5 bases and J gave up 8 bases; unmatched junction bases: 5. CDR3 length: 13 amino acids. Germline V gene data show CDR1 as MDHEN and CDR2 as SYDVKM. The CDR3 here is CASSTPTGDIQYF. In DNA form, the CDR3 reads TGTGCCAGCAGTACCCCGACAGGGGACATTCAGTACTTC.

The chain carries TRBV4-3 and TRBJ2-5; no clear D. Germline CDR1 reads LGHNA; CDR2 reads YSLEER. CDR3 length: 15 residues. Trimming took off 3 bases at V and 1 base at J, with 12 bases between the two ends. CDR3 region: CASSQTTGVQETQYF. The CDR3, as DNA: TGCGCCAGCAGCCAGACGACTGGCGTCCAAGAGACCCAGTACTTC.

This chain connects TRBV5-1 to TRBJ2-5, with TRBD2 matching 15 bases. This CDR3 is 17 amino acids long. Germline V gene data show CDR1 as SGHRS and CDR2 as YFSETQ. Trimming took 3 bases from V and 2 from J; bases not matched to a gene: 5. CDR3 in DNA: TGCGCCAGCAGCTCGGGACTAGCGGGGGGCCTACAAGAGACCCAGTACTTC. This codes for CASSSGLAGGLQETQYF.

V gene TRBV7-9 combines with J gene TRBJ2-3; TRBD2 matches at 10 bases. The V segment lost 2 bases and the J segment 0 bases; nucleotides outside the gene matches: 2. From germline, CDR1 is SEHNR and CDR2 FQNEAQ (reference sequence). The CDR3 extends over 16 amino acids. The CDR3 DNA reads as TGTGCCAGCAGCTTACCTAGCGGGGGTAGCACAGATACGCAGTATTTT. Its translation: CASSLPSGGSTDTQYF.

The chain employs TRBV28 and TRBJ1-1; D not resolved. There are 12 residues in the CDR3. From germline, CDR1 is MDHEN and CDR2 SYDVKM. V was shortened by 2 bases and J by 4 bases, with 5 bases between the two germline ends. The CDR3 nucleotides read TGTGCCAGCAGTTTACTTAGCACTGAAGCTTTCTTT. Translating gives CASSLLSTEAFF.

The chain uses TRBV2 and TRBJ1-1; D might be TRBD1 (5 bases). The CDR3 extends over 10 amino acids. Germline loops: CDR1 SNHLY, CDR2 FYNNEI. The V end was cut by 11 bases, the J end by 8 bases, with 12 bases between. The CDR3 DNA sequence: TGTGCCGCAGGGATGGGAGAAGCTTTCTTT. Protein product: CAAGMGEAFF.

The chain links TRBV7-9 to TRBJ1-1; TRBD1 might be the D (6 bases). With 1 base removed from V and 6 bases from J, the gap between germline ends came to 12 bases. Germline CDR1 reads SEHNR; CDR2 reads FQNEAQ (reference sequence). This CDR3 comprises 14 residues. Written as DNA, the CDR3 is TGTGCCAGCAGCTTAGTAAGGGGGGGGGCTGAAGCTTTCTTT. Its translation: CASSLVRGGAEAFF.

The V gene is TRBV7-9, the J gene TRBJ2-3; 10 bases are a match to TRBD1. The germline V gene encodes CDR1 SEHNR and CDR2 FQNEAQ (reference sequence). With 6 bases clipped from V and 4 bases from J, the junction kept 10 bases outside the gene matches. The CDR3 consists of 16 residues. The CDR3 spells CASSPPGTGAADTQYF. DNA of the CDR3: TGTGCCAGCAGTCCCCCCGGGACAGGGGCTGCAGATACGCAGTATTTT.

CDR3 amino acids: CASSSRGTSTDTQYF. The CDR3 region has the DNA TGTGCCAGCAGTTCGCGGGGGACTAGCACAGATACGCAGTATTTT. The rearrangement links TRBV6-4 to TRBJ2-3; 7 nucleotides agree with TRBD2. With V trimmed by 5 bases and J by 0 bases, 5 bases remained unmatched. The length of the CDR3 is 15 residues. CDR1 is MRHNA and CDR2 is SNTAGT in the germline V gene.

Regarding this clone: An end of the junction does not agree with germline; a read error may underlie this. This chain joins TRBV7-7 and TRBJ2-7, with a possible D match to TRBD2 (5 bases). Germline CDR1 SSHAT, CDR2 FNYEAQ (reference sequence). The CDR3 totals 14 residues. The CDR3 region is CASSLGRRQGEQYF. In DNA form, the CDR3 reads TGTGCTAGCAGCTTAGGGCGGAGGCAAGGCGAGCAGTACTTC. The entire variable domain, with the rest obtained from reference TRBV7-7 and TRBJ2-7, is as follows: GAGVSQSPRYKVTKRGQDVTLRCDPISSHATLYWYQQALGQGPEFLTYFNYEAQPDKSGLPSDRFSAERPEGSISTLTIQRTEQRDSAMYRCASSLGRRQGEQYFGPGTRLTVT.

The J gene is TRBJ1-4, the V gene TRBV30; D gene unclear. The CDR3 has 14 amino acids. Germline CDR1 and CDR2: GTSNPN and SVGIG (reference sequence). V lost 2 bases and J 7 bases, leaving 14 bases between the germline ends. CDR3 sequence (DNA): TGTGCCTGGAGTTGGGCAGAGGGTTTTGAAAAACTGTTTTTT. Amino acids: CAWSWAEGFEKLFF.

This clone has more than one count but fewer than ten. The chain combines TRBV9 with TRBJ2-7; D is undetermined. The germline V gene has CDR1 SGDLS and CDR2 YYNGEE. Trimming removed 0 bases at V and 0 bases at J, with 7 bases between. CDR3 size: 14 residues. This CDR3 is CASSVGEASYEQYF. The CDR3 DNA reads as TGTGCCAGCAGCGTAGGAGAAGCCTCCTACGAGCAGTACTTC.

The chain links TRBV4-2 to TRBJ1-2; 11 bases agree with TRBD1. The CDR3 extends over 18 amino acids. V shed 0 bases and J 3 bases; nucleotides not matched to a gene: 9. Germline lookup yields CDR1 LGHNA and CDR2 YNFKEQ. Here the CDR3 reads CASSQEYSGQGADYGYTF. The CDR3 nucleotides are TGTGCCAGCAGCCAAGAGTATTCAGGACAGGGGGCGGACTATGGCTACACCTTC.

The gene calls are TRBV28 and TRBJ1-4; 9 positions agree with TRBD1. Germline CDR1 reads MDHEN; CDR2 reads SYDVKM. V lost 5 bases and J lost 5; bases outside the gene matches: 6. This CDR3 is built from 15 residues. CDR3 sequence reads: CASSLPGTGNEKLFF. The CDR3 DNA follows: TGTGCCAGCAGTCTCCCCGGGACAGGGAATGAAAAACTGTTTTTT.

V and J are TRBV19 and TRBJ2-3; D unclear. Germline V gene data show CDR1 as LNHDA and CDR2 as SQIVND (reference sequence). The V and J ends lost 0 bases and 1 base respectively, with 5 bases between them. The CDR3 is 14 residues long. The CDR3 spells CASSIDPGTDTQYF. CDR3 DNA: TGTGCCAGTAGTATAGATCCAGGCACAGATACGCAGTATTTT.

J is TRBJ1-2 and V is TRBV4-3; D gene uncertain. The CDR3 runs 13 residues. V lost 0 bases and J 7 bases, leaving 9 bases between the germline ends. In germline, CDR1 is LGHNA, CDR2 YSLEER. CDR3 sequence: CASSQERGSGYTF. The CDR3 nucleotides read TGCGCCAGCAGCCAAGAGAGAGGGTCTGGCTACACCTTC.

The gene calls are TRBV10-1 and TRBJ1-2, with D tentatively TRBD1 (5 bases). The CDR3 runs to 10 residues. Germline V gene sequence: CDR1 WNHNN, CDR2 SYGVQD (reference sequence). CDR3 in DNA: TGCGTCGGGGGAATTTATGGCTACACCTTC. As protein: CVGGIYGYTF.

The rearrangement links TRBV30 to TRBJ2-3; 8 bases match TRBD2. This CDR3 comprises 15 residues. Germline assignment: CDR1 GTSNPN and CDR2 SVGIG (reference sequence). The V segment lost 3 bases and the J segment 5 bases; nucleotides outside the gene matches: 10. The CDR3, as DNA: TGTGCCTGGAGGGACCCTCGGGGGGGCGGAGATACGCAGTATTTT. It encodes CAWRDPRGGGDTQYF.

The CDR3 bases are TGTGCCAGCAGGACAGGTTATGGCTACACCTTC. This gives the protein CASRTGYGYTF. This rearrangement joins TRBV6-1 to TRBJ1-2, with D possibly TRBD1 on 6 matching bases. The CDR3 loop spans 11 amino acids. Germline lookup yields CDR1 MNHNS and CDR2 SASEGT. V was cut by 6 bases and J by 5 bases, with 7 bases left in between.

This chain uses TRBV7-9 with TRBJ2-7, with D tentatively TRBD1 (5 bases). V was trimmed by 5 bases and J by 5 bases, leaving 16 bases between them. This CDR3 is 14 amino acids long. Germline CDR1 is SEHNR and CDR2 is FQNEAQ (reference sequence). Here the CDR3 DNA reads TGTGCCAGCAGCCCGCCAGGGAAAGGGGACGAGCAGTACTTC. Translated: CASSPPGKGDEQYF. The variable domain in full, completed from reference TRBV7-9 and TRBJ2-7, reads DTGVSQNPRHKITKRGQNVTFRCDPISEHNRLYWYRQTLGQGPEFLTYFQNEAQLEKSRLLSDRFSAERPKGSFSTLEIQRTEQGDSAMYLCASSPPGKGDEQYFGPGTRLTVT.

The chain has TRBV2 and TRBJ1-4, with 7 bases matching TRBD1. Germline CDR1 reads SNHLY; CDR2 reads FYNNEI. There are 15 residues in the CDR3. Germline trimming cut 1 base from V and 7 bases from J; bases unmatched to any gene: 6. DNA for the CDR3: TGTGCCAGCAGTGAAGGTCCAGGGGGGAGTGAAAAACTGTTTTTT. Protein product: CASSEGPGGSEKLFF.

This chain links TRBV11-3 with TRBJ2-3; a possible D gene is TRBD1 (6 bases). V was pared by 3 bases and J by 6 bases, with 10 bases between. Per germline, CDR1 SGHNT and CDR2 YENEEA. The CDR3 length is 13 residues. The CDR3 DNA sequence: TGTGCCAGCAGCTTTGCAGGGGCCGATACGCAGTATTTT. Its protein product is CASSFAGADTQYF.

The rearrangement links TRBV27 to TRBJ2-1, with 9 positions matching TRBD1. J was trimmed by 5 bases and V by 2 bases; bases with no gene match: 4. CDR1 is MNHEY, CDR2 SMNVEV, per germline (reference sequence). This CDR3 is 15 amino acids long. The CDR3 nucleotides are TGTGCCAGCAGTTTAAGGACAGGGGTTCACAATGAGCAGTTCTTC. Its translation is CASSLRTGVHNEQFF.

This clone has more than one count but fewer than ten. The junction differs from germline at one of its ends, possibly a read error. The CDR3 spells CASSFSGVPESPLNF. The CDR3 DNA is TGTGCCAGCAGCTTTTCCGGGGTTCCCGAGTCACCCCTCAACTTT. The chain joins TRBV7-2 to TRBJ1-6, with D hard to call. CDR3 length: 15 residues. Per the germline V gene, CDR1 is SGHTA and CDR2 is FQGNSA.

This clone appeared once. V gene TRBV12-2 combines with J gene TRBJ1-1; the table assigns TRBD1, which was not confirmed against the DNA. TRBV12-2 is labeled a pseudogene. The CDR3 is 15 residues long. The CDR3 DNA follows: TGTGCAAGTCGCTTAATAGCACAGGGGCAAACTGAAGCTTTCTTT. It specifies CASRLIAQGQTEAFF.

The chain links TRBV2 to TRBJ1-5, with a weak D call TRBD1 (5 bases). The CDR3 has 13 amino acids. Trimming left V 6 bases short and J 1 base short, with 7 bases between. Germline CDR1 SNHLY, CDR2 FYNNEI. Here the CDR3 reads CASRGGSNQPQHF. CDR3 nucleotide sequence: TGTGCCAGCAGGGGGGGGAGCAATCAGCCCCAGCATTTT.

The chain recombines TRBV7-9 with TRBJ1-1; tentative D call: TRBD1 (6 bases). There are 16 residues in the CDR3. Per germline, CDR1 SEHNR and CDR2 FQNEAQ (reference sequence). Trimming shortened V by 5 bases and J by 4 bases, and 20 bases separated the two germline ends. CDR3 sequence: CASSPWGQGKVTEAFF. In DNA, the CDR3 is TGTGCCAGCAGCCCCTGGGGGCAGGGAAAGGTCACTGAAGCTTTCTTT.

This chain joins TRBV2 and TRBJ2-5; TRBD2 agrees at 7 bases. The CDR3 is 17 residues long. The V and J ends lost 2 bases and 2 bases, in that order; junction bases with no gene match: 11. CDR1 and CDR2 from the germline V gene are SNHLY and FYNNEI. The CDR3 reads CASSEPPLSSGQETQYF. DNA for the CDR3: TGTGCCAGCAGTGAACCCCCTCTCTCTAGCGGACAAGAGACCCAGTACTTC.

The V and J genes are TRBV30 and TRBJ1-5; D remains unclear. Trimming cost V 0 bases and J 6 bases, with 12 bases left between them. From germline, CDR1 is GTSNPN and CDR2 SVGIG (reference sequence). The CDR3 has 14 residues. The CDR3 DNA reads TGTGCCTGGAGTGTGGCAGGCCCGCCTCAGCCCCAGCATTTT. Its protein product is CAWSVAGPPQPQHF.

V and J are TRBV7-2 and TRBJ2-7; D might be TRBD1 (6 bases). This CDR3 has 14 residues. The V gene lost 3 bases and the J gene lost 3 bases, with 12 bases spanning the gap. Per germline, CDR1 SGHTA and CDR2 FQGNSA. The CDR3 sequence is CASSFGQGSYEQYF. The DNA for the CDR3 is TGTGCCAGCAGCTTTGGGCAGGGGAGCTACGAGCAGTACTTC.

The chain joins TRBV5-8 to TRBJ2-7, with D perhaps TRBD2 (5 bases). The CDR3 consists of 12 residues. Trimming stripped 2 bases from V and 10 bases from J, with 13 bases between. Germline V gene data show CDR1 as SGHTS and CDR2 as YDEGEE. The CDR3 DNA reads TGTGCCAGCAGCTTCCCCCCCGGGAACCAGTACTTC. This sequence encodes CASSFPPGNQYF. Using reference TRBV5-8 and TRBJ2-7 for the parts outside the CDR3, the full variable domain is EAGVTQSPTHLIKTRGQQATLRCSPISGHTSVYWYQQALGLGLQFLLWYDEGEERNRGNFPPRFSGRQFPNYSSELNVNALELEDSALYLCASSFPPGNQYFGPGTRLTVT.